This TCR beta chain derives from a study of blood T cell repertoires in COVID-19. Study details: COVID-19 samples from acute and convalescent phases originated in the United States, Italy and Spain. The cDNA or gDNA used as material had been derived from T cells, B-cell-depleted T cells, or PBMCs.

CDR1 LNHDA and CDR2 SQIVND come from the germline V gene (reference sequence). V lost 10 bases to trimming and J lost 8 bases, with 18 bases between them. CDR3 length: 14 amino acids. Profiled with immunoSEQ multiplex PCR; TCRdb holds only in-frame clones, not every one. The repertoire has roughly 240,000 clones, 83% of them found once; the top ten carry 3% to 4.5%. The chain couples TRBV19 to TRBJ1-6; possible D gene TRBD1, 5 bases. The sequenced sample was PBMCs or T cells enriched from blood (not recorded which). The sequence was obtained from a woman in her 40s who had been exposed to COVID-19. The CDR3 is CATRDGGFDSPLHF. Here the CDR3 DNA reads TGTGCCACTAGGGACGGGGGATTTGATTCACCCCTCCACTTT.